The 18 T cell receptor beta chains below all came from one sample that was sequenced in a study of cytomegalovirus exposure and HLA in healthy donors. Vbeta (60) and Jbeta (13) primers were used in the PCR. Assay: immunoSEQ multiplex PCR; the TCRdb copy retains only in-frame clones and omits some. In the table there are roughly 100,000 clones, more than 60% of which are singletons. Material for sequencing was PBMCs. Receptor source: a woman aged 40 to 50 in good health and CMV-seropositive.

V is TRBV18 and J is TRBJ2-1, with 13 bases fitting TRBD2. The CDR3 is 15 residues long. Trimming at V came to 5 bases and at J to 7 bases, leaving 5 bases not matched to a gene. The germline gives CDR1 KGHSH, CDR2 LQKENI. CDR3 residues: CASSKGLAGDNEQFF. CDR3 in DNA: TGTGCCAGCTCAAAAGGACTAGCGGGAGATAATGAGCAGTTCTTC. Drawing the rest from reference TRBV18 and TRBJ2-1, the complete variable domain is NAGVMQNPRHLVRRRGQEARLRCSPMKGHSHVYWYRQLPEEGLKFMVYLQKENIIDESGMPKERFSAEFPKEGPSILRIQQVVRGDSAAYFCASSKGLAGDNEQFFGPGTRLTVL.

This sequence joins TRBV4-2 and TRBJ1-1; D may be TRBD1 (6 bases). Germline-derived CDR1 and CDR2 are LGHNA and YNFKEQ. Trimming took off 1 base at V and 4 bases at J, with 16 bases between the two ends. The CDR3 totals 16 residues. The CDR3 nucleotides read TGTGCCAGCAGCCAAGGGTTTAGGGGGATTTTCACTGAAGCTTTCTTT. The encoded protein is CASSQGFRGIFTEAFF.

This rearrangement joins TRBV19 to TRBJ2-4, with D uncertain. The CDR3 runs to 13 residues. The V end lost 4 bases, the J end lost 9 bases, and 13 bases lay between the germline ends. CDR1 LNHDA and CDR2 SQIVND come from the germline V gene (reference sequence). The CDR3 reads CASSSTGWAIQYF. The CDR3 region has the DNA TGTGCCAGTAGTAGTACTGGGTGGGCCATTCAGTACTTC.

The CDR3 sequence is CASGKWGYSNQPQHF. The CDR3 coding sequence is TGTGCCAGCGGCAAGTGGGGCTATAGCAATCAGCCCCAGCATTTT. V usage is TRBV28 and J usage is TRBJ1-5, with a weak D call TRBD1 (5 bases). The V and J ends lost 8 bases and 0 bases respectively, with 14 bases between them. The germline V gene encodes CDR1 MDHEN and CDR2 SYDVKM. The CDR3 covers 15 residues.

This chain connects TRBV7-9 to TRBJ2-6; 7 bases map to TRBD1. Germline-derived CDR1 and CDR2 are SEHNR and FQNEAQ (reference sequence). J was trimmed by 0 bases and V by 4 bases; bases with no gene match: 6. This CDR3 has 17 residues. The CDR3 spells CASSSTGVPSGANVLTF. In nucleotides, the CDR3 is TGTGCCAGCAGCTCCACAGGGGTCCCCTCTGGGGCCAACGTCCTGACTTTC.

The gene calls are TRBV28 and TRBJ2-1; D unclear. This CDR3 contains 13 residues. V was shortened by 7 bases and J by 4 bases, with 11 bases between the two germline ends. Germline V lookup: CDR1 MDHEN, CDR2 SYDVKM. CDR3 sequence (DNA): TGTGCCAGCACTTCAGTCAATTACAATGAGCAGTTCTTC. Its protein is CASTSVNYNEQFF.

This clone occurred a few times. The chain couples TRBV6-1 to TRBJ1-4; tentative D call: TRBD1 (5 bases). Germline V CDR1 and CDR2: MNHNS, SASEGT. Trimming cost V 1 base and J 3 bases, with 9 bases left between them. This CDR3 has 15 residues. CDR3 sequence (DNA): TGTGCCAGCAGTGAAGGGGGCACCGCTAATGAAAAACTGTTTTTT. Its protein product is CASSEGGTANEKLFF.

This clone was found once. The CDR3 sequence: CASGPGTARNQPQHF. The CDR3 nucleotides read TGTGCCAGCGGTCCCGGGACAGCGAGGAATCAGCCCCAGCATTTT. V is TRBV28 and J is TRBJ1-5; TRBD1 aligns across 7 bases. The V gene's germline CDR1 is MDHEN and CDR2 SYDVKM. This CDR3 has 15 amino acids. V dropped 8 bases and J dropped 4; count of bases not matched to a gene: 11.

By sample share, this clone is medium-sized (0.01 to 0.1%). The chain couples TRBV5-1 to TRBJ2-7; TRBD2 aligns across 11 bases. This CDR3 comprises 18 residues. V was clipped by 2 bases and J by 0 bases; unmatched bases: 10. Germline values: CDR1 SGHRS, CDR2 YFSETQ. The CDR3 sequence: CASSFWGSGGAASYEQYF. In DNA, the CDR3 is TGCGCCAGCAGCTTTTGGGGTAGCGGGGGGGCGGCCTCCTACGAGCAGTACTTC.

This rearrangement joins TRBV5-6 to TRBJ1-1; the match to TRBD1 covers 7 bases. V gave up 4 bases and J gave up 3 bases; unmatched junction bases: 6. The CDR3 is made up of 14 amino acids. Germline V gives CDR1 SGHDT, CDR2 YYEEEE. CDR3 in amino acids: CASSQGQVYTEAFF. The CDR3 region has the DNA TGTGCCAGCAGCCAAGGACAGGTTTACACTGAAGCTTTCTTT.

V and J are TRBV29-1 and TRBJ2-3; 7 bases fit TRBD1. Germline-derived CDR1 and CDR2 are SQVTM and ANQGSEA. V shed 6 bases and J 3 bases; nucleotides not matched to a gene: 6. This CDR3 contains 13 residues. CDR3 protein: CSVDLQGTDTQYF. CDR3 in DNA: TGCAGCGTGGACCTACAGGGGACAGATACGCAGTATTTT.

The V and J genes are TRBV5-1 and TRBJ1-6, with D perhaps TRBD1 (5 bases). The germline V gene encodes CDR1 SGHRS and CDR2 YFSETQ. The CDR3 spans 15 residues. Deletions cut 0 bases from V and 8 bases from J, with 12 bases between. The CDR3 spells CASSLVSGRDSPLHF. Written as DNA, the CDR3 is TGCGCCAGCAGCTTGGTTTCAGGGAGGGATTCACCCCTCCACTTT.

The chain recombines TRBV27 with TRBJ2-5; 9 positions match TRBD2. V lost 3 bases and J lost 4; bases outside the gene matches: 12. The CDR3 runs 17 residues. CDR1 is MNHEY, CDR2 SMNVEV, per germline (reference sequence). In nucleotides, the CDR3 is TGTGCCAGCAGTTTCCACGGTAGCGGGAGAGGGGCAGAGACCCAGTACTTC. Protein: CASSFHGSGRGAETQYF.

The chain uses TRBV27 and TRBJ2-7; 8 nucleotides match TRBD2. The CDR3 covers 14 residues. Per germline, CDR1 MNHEY and CDR2 SMNVEV (reference sequence). Trimming at V came to 4 bases and at J to 4 bases, leaving 6 bases not matched to a gene. CDR3 residues: CASSSSGSWYEQYF. Here the CDR3 DNA reads TGTGCCAGCAGTTCCAGCGGGAGTTGGTACGAGCAGTACTTC.

This clone has a handful of counts. This rearrangement joins TRBV5-1 to TRBJ2-4; 8 positions match TRBD2. CDR1 and CDR2 from the germline V gene are SGHRS and YFSETQ. J was trimmed by 5 bases and V by 0 bases; bases with no gene match: 1. The CDR3 has 14 residues. The CDR3 protein is CASSLAGGENIQYF. The CDR3 DNA reads as TGCGCCAGCAGCTTGGCCGGGGGGGAAAACATTCAGTACTTC.

This sequence joins TRBV5-1 and TRBJ2-5; TRBD2 aligns across 9 bases. Germline CDR1 is SGHRS and CDR2 is YFSETQ. This CDR3 is built from 16 residues. Germline trimming cut 7 bases from V and 5 bases from J; bases unmatched to any gene: 15. CDR3 coding DNA: TGCGCCAGCGGTGGAGCGGGAGGTGGTTCTCCTGAGACCCAGTACTTC. Its protein is CASGGAGGGSPETQYF.

The rearrangement joins TRBV4-1 to TRBJ2-7, with D tentatively TRBD2 (6 bases). In germline, CDR1 is MGHRA, CDR2 YSYEKL. Trimming left V 4 bases short and J 0 bases short, with 13 bases between. This CDR3 contains 15 residues. CDR3 DNA sequence: TGCGCCAGCAGCCCTCGCTTGGGGGGCTCCTACGAGCAGTACTTC. Translating it yields CASSPRLGGSYEQYF.

The gene calls are TRBV28 and TRBJ1-2, with TRBD1 matching over 9 bases. The CDR3 runs to 15 residues. Germline CDR1 and CDR2: MDHEN and SYDVKM. The V gene end was trimmed by 7 bases and the J gene end by 7 bases; junction bases not matched to a gene: 13. CDR3 nucleotides: TGTGCCAGCACTCCCAGGGGGACAGGGACTAGTGGCTACACCTTC. Encoded protein: CASTPRGTGTSGYTF.